The next 18 T cell receptor beta chains were all read from a single sample in a study of blood T cell repertoires in COVID-19. Libraries were prepared by immunoSEQ multiplex PCR; TCRdb keeps only in-frame clonotypes and omits some of them. This repertoire shows 75,000 or so clones, around 90% found once; its top ten account for 4.5% to 6%. Sequenced sample: peripheral blood. All receptors derive from a woman of 80 years or more with active or convalescent COVID-19.

V and J are TRBV6-1 and TRBJ2-5; tentatively, D is TRBD1 (5 bases). Germline assignment: CDR1 MNHNS and CDR2 SASEGT. This CDR3 region has 14 residues. V was shortened by 1 base and J by 5 bases, with 11 bases between the two germline ends. This CDR3 is CASSEGGRRETQYF. CDR3 DNA: TGTGCCAGCAGTGAAGGGGGCCGACGGGAGACCCAGTACTTC.

The chain joins TRBV18 to TRBJ2-1, with 7 bases aligning to TRBD2. Germline V gene sequence: CDR1 KGHSH, CDR2 LQKENI. Trimming cost V 1 base and J 0 bases; bases outside gene matches: 6. The CDR3 length is 17 residues. The CDR3, as DNA: TGTGCCAGCTCACCACTTCCCCCGGGGGGCTCCTACAATGAGCAGTTCTTC. Protein product: CASSPLPPGGSYNEQFF.

V and J are TRBV19 and TRBJ1-2; 7 positions agree with TRBD1. Germline V gene sequence: CDR1 LNHDA, CDR2 SQIVND (reference sequence). The ends lost 3 bases at V and 1 base at J; junction bases unmatched: 5. The CDR3 runs to 15 residues. CDR3 bases: TGTGCCAGTAGTATCGGACAGGAACTTAACTATGGCTACACCTTC. The encoded protein is CASSIGQELNYGYTF.

This clone was seen only once. The chain carries TRBV9 and TRBJ2-7; 12 positions agree with TRBD2. With V trimmed by 3 bases and J by 6 bases, 10 bases remained unmatched. The CDR3 covers 16 residues. Germline CDR1 is SGDLS and CDR2 is YYNGEE. CDR3 DNA sequence: TGTGCCAGCAGCGGCGCTAGACTAGCGGGAGCAGTCGAGCAGTACTTC. Translated, it gives CASSGARLAGAVEQYF.

Note on this clone: At one end the junction does not follow the germline gene, possibly because of a read error. The J gene is TRBJ1-2, the V gene TRBV5-6, with D maybe TRBD1 (5 bases). There are 14 residues in the CDR3. CDR1 and CDR2 from the germline V gene are SGHDT and YYEEEE. The CDR3 reads CASRSLGPGNYRSF. The CDR3 DNA sequence: TGTGCCAGCAGATCCCTCGGGCCAGGGAACTATCGGAGCTTC.

The rearrangement uses TRBV19 and TRBJ2-2; D remains unclear. The germline CDR1 and CDR2 sequences are LNHDA and SQIVND (reference sequence). The V and J ends lost 5 bases and 2 bases respectively, with 6 bases between them. The CDR3 has 13 residues. The chain's CDR3 is CASSPLNTGELFF. DNA of the CDR3: TGTGCCAGTAGTCCCCTAAACACCGGGGAGCTGTTTTTT.

CDR3 loop: CASSKYVAGGLSKLRETQYF. DNA of the CDR3: TGTGCCAGCAGCAAATATGTTGCGGGGGGTCTATCAAAACTCAGGGAGACCCAGTACTTC. This rearrangement joins TRBV21-1 to TRBJ2-5; the D segment call TRBD2 is taken from the table without a DNA check. TRBV21-1 is designated a pseudogene. The CDR3 runs to 20 residues.

V usage is TRBV27 and J usage is TRBJ1-1; possible D gene TRBD1, 6 bases. V gave up 6 bases and J gave up 0 bases, with 20 bases separating them. Germline V lookup: CDR1 MNHEY, CDR2 SMNVEV (reference sequence). CDR3 size: 17 residues. The CDR3 region has the DNA TGTGCCAGCAGCACCAGCAGCCAGGGACATCTGAACACTGAAGCTTTCTTT. Translation: CASSTSSQGHLNTEAFF.

The sample holds one count of this clone. The rearrangement uses TRBV18 and TRBJ2-7; the D gene is possibly TRBD1 (5 bases). V gave up 4 bases and J gave up 0 bases, with 7 bases separating them. In germline, CDR1 is KGHSH, CDR2 LQKENI. This CDR3 has 13 amino acids. CDR3 amino acids: CASSQTASYEQYF. CDR3 in DNA: TGTGCCAGCTCACAGACAGCCTCCTACGAGCAGTACTTC.

The J gene is TRBJ2-4, the V gene TRBV11-3, with 7 positions matching TRBD2. In germline, CDR1 is SGHNT, CDR2 YENEEA. V lost 5 bases to trimming and J lost 3 bases; unmatched junction nucleotides: 1. The CDR3 contains 13 residues. CDR3 nucleotide sequence: TGTGCCAGCAGCCGCGGGGGCAAAAACATTCAGTACTTC. It is translated as CASSRGGKNIQYF.

The V gene is TRBV7-9, the J gene TRBJ2-5; 9 nucleotides match TRBD1. Germline trimming cut 4 bases from V and 3 bases from J; bases unmatched to any gene: 3. Germline CDR1 SEHNR, CDR2 FQNEAQ (reference sequence). The CDR3 loop spans 14 amino acids. The CDR3, as DNA: TGTGCCAGCAGCTGGGGACAGGGTAAAGAGACCCAGTACTTC. As protein: CASSWGQGKETQYF.

The chain employs TRBV5-6 and TRBJ2-1; 10 positions agree with TRBD1. With 2 bases clipped from V and 3 bases from J, the junction kept 2 bases outside the gene matches. This CDR3 is 15 amino acids long. Germline V gene sequence: CDR1 SGHDT, CDR2 YYEEEE. CDR3 nucleotide sequence: TGTGCCAGCAGCTTCCGGACAGGGGGCTACAATGAGCAGTTCTTC. It yields the protein CASSFRTGGYNEQFF.

V is TRBV3-1 (or the pseudogene TRBV3-2) and J is TRBJ2-7; 7 bases line up with TRBD1. The CDR3 length is 15 residues. V lost 5 bases to trimming and J lost 4 bases; unmatched junction nucleotides: 11. Germline V gives CDR1 LGHDT, CDR2 YNNKEL (reference sequence). The CDR3 here is CASSSTGTEDYEQYF. In DNA, the CDR3 is TGTGCCAGCAGCTCCACCGGGACAGAAGATTACGAGCAGTACTTC.

V usage is TRBV5-4 and J usage is TRBJ2-6; 9 bases map to TRBD1. The V gene's germline CDR1 is SGHNT and CDR2 YYREEE (reference sequence). V lost 3 bases to trimming and J lost 0 bases; unmatched junction nucleotides: 7. This CDR3 is built from 18 residues. CDR3 sequence reads: CASSYAGQGLSGANVLTF. CDR3 bases: TGTGCCAGCAGCTATGCAGGACAGGGGCTCTCTGGGGCCAACGTCCTGACTTTC.

Comment on this clone: The junction does not match germline at one end; this may be a read error. The V gene is TRBV2, the J gene TRBJ1-1; D might be TRBD1 (6 bases). This CDR3 has 11 amino acids. Germline-derived CDR1 and CDR2 are SNHLY and FYNNEI. This chain's CDR3 is CASGGHTEAFF. CDR3 sequence (DNA): TGTGCCAGCGGGGGACACACGGAAGCTTTCTTT.

The chain employs TRBV7-2 and TRBJ2-1; 7 bases map to TRBD2. CDR1 is SGHTA, CDR2 FQGNSA, per germline. After removal of 1 base from V and 0 bases from J, the junction contained 3 bases not matched to a gene. The CDR3 spans 16 residues. CDR3 nucleotides: TGTGCCAGCAGCTTAGAAGGCGGGAGCTCCTACAATGAGCAGTTCTTC. This sequence encodes CASSLEGGSSYNEQFF.

This chain links TRBV15 with TRBJ1-2; D is perhaps TRBD1 (6 bases). CDR3 size: 13 residues. The germline V and J ends were trimmed by 1 base and 6 bases, with 9 bases remaining between them. CDR1 is LNHNV, CDR2 YYDKDF, per germline (reference sequence). The CDR3 loop reads CATSRGRTDGYTF. The CDR3 DNA reads as TGTGCCACCAGCAGAGGTAGGACAGATGGCTACACCTTC.

The V gene is TRBV6-2 or TRBV6-3, the J gene TRBJ2-5; possible D gene TRBD1, 6 bases. V gave up 6 bases and J gave up 1 base, with 9 bases separating them. Germline V lookup: CDR1 MNHEY, CDR2 SVGEGT. The length of the CDR3 is 13 residues. In DNA form, the CDR3 reads TGTGCCAGCAGCGGACAGAGCCAAGAGACCCAGTACTTC. Protein product: CASSGQSQETQYF.